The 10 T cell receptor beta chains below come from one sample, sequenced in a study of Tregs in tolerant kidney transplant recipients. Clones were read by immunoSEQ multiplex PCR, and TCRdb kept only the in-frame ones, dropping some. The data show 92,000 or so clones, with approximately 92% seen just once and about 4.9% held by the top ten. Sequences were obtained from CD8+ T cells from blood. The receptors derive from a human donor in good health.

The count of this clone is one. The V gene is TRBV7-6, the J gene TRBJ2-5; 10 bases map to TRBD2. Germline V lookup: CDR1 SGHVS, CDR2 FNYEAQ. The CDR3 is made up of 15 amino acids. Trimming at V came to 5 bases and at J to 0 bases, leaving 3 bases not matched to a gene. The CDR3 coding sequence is TGTGCCAGCAGCAGCGGGGGGGCCCACCAAGAGACCCAGTACTTC. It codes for CASSSGGAHQETQYF.

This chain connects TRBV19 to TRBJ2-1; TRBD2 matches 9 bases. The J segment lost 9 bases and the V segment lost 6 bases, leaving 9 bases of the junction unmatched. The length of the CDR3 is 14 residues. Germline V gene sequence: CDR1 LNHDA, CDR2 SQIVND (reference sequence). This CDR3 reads CASRLTSGGGEQFF. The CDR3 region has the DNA TGTGCCAGTAGGTTGACTAGCGGAGGAGGTGAGCAGTTCTTC. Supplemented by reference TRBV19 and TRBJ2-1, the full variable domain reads DGGITQSPKYLFRKEGQNVTLSCEQNLNHDAMYWYRQDPGQGLRLIYYSQIVNDFQKGDIAEGYSVSREKKESFPLTVTSAQKNPTAFYLCASRLTSGGGEQFFGPGTRLTVL.

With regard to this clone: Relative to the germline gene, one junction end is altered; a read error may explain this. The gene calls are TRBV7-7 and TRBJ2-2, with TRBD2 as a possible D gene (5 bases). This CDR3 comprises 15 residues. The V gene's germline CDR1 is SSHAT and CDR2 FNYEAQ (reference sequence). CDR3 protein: CASSLANWNTGELFF. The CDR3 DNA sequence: TGTGCTAGCAGCTTAGCGAATTGGAACACCGGGGAGCTGTTTTTT.

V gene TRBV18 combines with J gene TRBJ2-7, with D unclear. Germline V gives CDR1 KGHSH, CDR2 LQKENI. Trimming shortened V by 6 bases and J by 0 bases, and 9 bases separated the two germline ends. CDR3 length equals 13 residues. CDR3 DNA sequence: TGTGCCAGCTCGGACCAGGTCTCCTACGAGCAGTACTTC. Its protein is CASSDQVSYEQYF.

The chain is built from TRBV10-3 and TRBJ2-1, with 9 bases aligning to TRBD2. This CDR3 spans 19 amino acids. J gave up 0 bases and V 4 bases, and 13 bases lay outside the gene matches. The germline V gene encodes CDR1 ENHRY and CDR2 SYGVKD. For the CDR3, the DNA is TGTGCCATCAGTGGGGAGGGTAGCGGGGGACGGAGCTCCTACAATGAGCAGTTCTTC. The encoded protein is CAISGEGSGGRSSYNEQFF.

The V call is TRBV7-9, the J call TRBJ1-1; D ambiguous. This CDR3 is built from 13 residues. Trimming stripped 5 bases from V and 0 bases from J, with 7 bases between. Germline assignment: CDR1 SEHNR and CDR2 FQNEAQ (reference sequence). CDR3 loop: CASSQALNTEAFF. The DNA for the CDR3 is TGTGCCAGCAGCCAGGCCTTGAACACTGAAGCTTTCTTT.

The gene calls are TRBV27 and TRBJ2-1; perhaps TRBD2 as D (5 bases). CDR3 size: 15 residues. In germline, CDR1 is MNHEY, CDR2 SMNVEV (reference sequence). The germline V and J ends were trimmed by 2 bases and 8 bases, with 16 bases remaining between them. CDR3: CASSLAVDVGDEQFF. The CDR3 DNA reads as TGTGCCAGCAGTTTAGCGGTGGATGTCGGGGATGAGCAGTTCTTC.

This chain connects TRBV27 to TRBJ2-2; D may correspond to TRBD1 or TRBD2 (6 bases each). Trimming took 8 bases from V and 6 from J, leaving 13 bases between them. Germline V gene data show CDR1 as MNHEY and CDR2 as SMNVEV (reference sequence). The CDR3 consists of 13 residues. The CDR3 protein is CASGLGGPGELFF. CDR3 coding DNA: TGTGCCAGCGGCCTCGGGGGCCCCGGGGAGCTGTTTTTT.

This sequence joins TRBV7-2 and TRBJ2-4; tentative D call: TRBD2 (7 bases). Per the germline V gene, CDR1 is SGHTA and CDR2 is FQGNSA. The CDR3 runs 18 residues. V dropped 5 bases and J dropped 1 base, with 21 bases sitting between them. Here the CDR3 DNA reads TGTGCCAGCAGCCCCCCGGCGGGGGCGGGGAGGGCCAAAAACATTCAGTACTTC. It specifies CASSPPAGAGRAKNIQYF.

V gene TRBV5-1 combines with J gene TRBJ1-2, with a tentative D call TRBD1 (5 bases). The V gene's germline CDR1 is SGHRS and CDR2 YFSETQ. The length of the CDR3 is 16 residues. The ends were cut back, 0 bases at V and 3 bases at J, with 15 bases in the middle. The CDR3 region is CASSLVRQGLYYGYTF. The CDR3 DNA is TGCGCCAGCAGCTTGGTACGGCAGGGATTGTACTATGGCTACACCTTC.